This TCR beta chain was sequenced during a study of T cell repertoires in ileal Crohn's disease. Study details: About half of patients got postoperative therapy: approximately twelve thiopurines, around 20 anti-TNF.

The table came from immunoSEQ multiplex PCR; TCRdb's copy has only in-frame clones and leaves some out. The sample yields 16,000 or so clones, 75% to 90% seen once. CDR1 is WSHSY and CDR2 is SAAADI in the germline V gene. J lost 8 bases, V lost 2 bases, and 8 bases had no gene match. The CDR3 runs to 15 residues. This chain uses TRBV10-2 with TRBJ2-1; 8 nucleotides line up with TRBD2. Sequences were obtained from ileal tissue. The receptor comes from an adult with Crohn's disease. The CDR3 protein is CASSEGGRIMDEQFF. DNA of the CDR3: TGCGCCAGCAGTGAGGGCGGGAGGATTATGGATGAGCAGTTCTTC.